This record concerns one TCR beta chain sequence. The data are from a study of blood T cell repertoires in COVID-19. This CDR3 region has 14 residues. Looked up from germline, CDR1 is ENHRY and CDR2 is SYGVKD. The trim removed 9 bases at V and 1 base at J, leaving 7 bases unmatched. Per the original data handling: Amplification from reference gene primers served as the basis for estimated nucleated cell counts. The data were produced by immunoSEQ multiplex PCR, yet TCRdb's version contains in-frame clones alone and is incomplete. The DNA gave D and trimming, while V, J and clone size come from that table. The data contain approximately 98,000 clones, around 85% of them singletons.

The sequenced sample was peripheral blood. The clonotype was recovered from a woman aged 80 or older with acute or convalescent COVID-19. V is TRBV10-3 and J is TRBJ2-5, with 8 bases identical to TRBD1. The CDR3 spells CAMGGQGPQETQYF. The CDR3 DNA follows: TGTGCCATGGGCGGACAGGGCCCCCAAGAGACCCAGTACTTC.